The source of this T cell receptor (beta chain) is a study of shared clonotypes between healthy human individuals. Study results and limitations: Shared across a handful of donors were roughly 5.3% of the naive CD4 clonotypes. The small donor group covered limited genetic and exposure diversity. Sampling used blood alone; tissue repertoires probably differ.

Sorted subsets were amplified in replicate PCRs using 200 to 250 ng DNA, about 30,000 T cell genomes. The data were produced by immunoSEQ multiplex PCR, yet TCRdb's version contains in-frame clones alone and is incomplete. The sample yields 1.4 million to 1.5 million clones, 95% to 97% seen once. On this clone: The antigen is undetermined.

V lost 1 base and J lost 5; bases outside the gene matches: 6. Germline loops: CDR1 LGHNA, CDR2 YSLEER. The CDR3 has 15 residues. Sequencing was carried out using naive CD4+ T cells sorted from blood. Specified subset: CD45RA+ positively selected. This receptor was taken from a man aged 30 to 45 in good health. The rearrangement uses TRBV4-3 and TRBJ2-7, with 9 nucleotides matching TRBD2. The CDR3, as DNA: TGCGCCAGCAGCCAAGCTGCGAGCGGGAGGAACGAGCAGTACTTC. This encodes CASSQAASGRNEQYF.